This TCR beta chain was documented in a study of graft-versus-host responses after intestinal transplantation. At the level of the study: Once they had received anti-thymocyte globulin induction, all recipients took tacrolimus and steroids for two to three years.

This CDR3 contains 11 residues. Deletions cut 0 bases from V and 4 bases from J, with 1 base between. Germline V gives CDR1 DFQATT, CDR2 SNEGSKA (reference sequence). Generated by immunoSEQ multiplex PCR, the TCRdb table keeps only in-frame clones and is missing some. The profile shows fewer than 70,000 clones, over 85% of them singletons. This clonotype was sampled from a human patient who received an intestinal transplant, so some T cells may come from the graft donor. The V and J genes are TRBV20-1 and TRBJ1-3; no firm D call. The specimen was bone marrow, collected approximately 740 days after intestinal transplantation. CDR3 DNA sequence: TGCAGTGCTAGAGAGGGAAACACCATATATTTT. Translation: CSAREGNTIYF.